These 28 T cell receptor beta chains came from one sample sequenced in a study of regulatory T cells in long-lasting Graves disease. Construction of the TCR beta libraries employed iRepertoire HTBI primers in conjunction with Arm-PCR of CDR3 regions. One entry per CDR3 protein, called by TCRdb with MiXCR from the multiplex PCR reads. The sample has 300,000 to 400,000 distinct CDR3 sequences, roughly a sixth seen once; the top ten hold 20% to 25%. As to time point: newly diagnosed GD, antithyroid drugs for less than 3 months. From RNA extracted from PBMCs, the TCR library was made. Sequencing was performed on peripheral blood mononuclear cells (PBMCs), taken at new diagnosis, from a patient treated with antithyroid drugs. The origin of the receptors is a female donor with Graves disease.

This clonotype has a count of ten or more. The CDR3: CASSPSGHEQYF. For the CDR3, the DNA is TGTGCCAGCAGCCCCAGTGGCCACGAGCAGTACTTC. This chain connects TRBV11-2 to TRBJ2-7; no firm D call. This CDR3 region has 12 residues. Germline CDR1 SGHAT, CDR2 FQNNGV. The V gene lost 5 bases and the J gene lost 5 bases, with 10 bases spanning the gap.

This chain joins TRBV7-6 and TRBJ2-2, with D unresolved. V shed 8 bases and J shed 6 bases, with 10 bases lying between them. CDR3 size: 12 residues. Germline CDR1 reads SGHVS; CDR2 reads FNYEAQ. CDR3 DNA: TGTGCCAGCTACCTCGAGGCCGGGGAGCTGTTTTTT. Its protein is CASYLEAGELFF.

This clonotype was seen at least ten times. The chain uses TRBV12-3 or TRBV12-4 and TRBJ2-1; TRBD2 agrees at 9 bases. After removal of 6 bases from V and 10 bases from J, the junction contained 10 bases not matched to a gene. This CDR3 region has 14 residues. This CDR3 is CASRLAGWSGEQFF. The CDR3 bases are TGTGCCAGCAGGCTAGCGGGGTGGTCCGGGGAGCAGTTCTTC.

There are many counts of this clonotype. J is TRBJ1-1 and V is TRBV13; 7 nucleotides agree with TRBD1. CDR1 and CDR2 (germline): PRHDT, FYEKMQ (reference sequence). The CDR3 is 17 amino acids. V lost 1 base, J lost 3 bases, and 11 bases stayed unmatched. CDR3 amino acids: CASSLVGLGTAYTEAFF. In DNA, the CDR3 is TGTGCCAGCAGCTTAGTCGGTCTCGGGACAGCCTACACTGAAGCTTTCTTT.

The chain uses TRBV9 and TRBJ2-7; TRBD1 might be the D (5 bases). Germline-derived CDR1 and CDR2 are SGDLS and YYNGEE. This CDR3 has 15 amino acids. V lost 0 bases to trimming and J lost 0 bases, with 10 bases between them. The CDR3 loop reads CASSVEGKSSYEQYF. DNA for the CDR3: TGTGCCAGCAGCGTAGAGGGGAAAAGCTCCTACGAGCAGTACTTC.

This clonotype was seen ten or more times. The CDR3 nucleotides read TGCAGTGCTAGTAGGCAGGGTGTAGCTGCAGATACGCAGTATTTT. Protein sequence: CSASRQGVAADTQYF. The J gene is TRBJ2-3, the V gene TRBV20-1, with D perhaps matching TRBD1 (5 bases). The CDR3 length is 15 residues. With 3 bases removed from V and 4 bases from J, the gap between germline ends came to 17 bases. Germline values: CDR1 DFQATT, CDR2 SNEGSKA (reference sequence).

There are many counts of this clonotype. The chain has TRBV19 and TRBJ2-1; D might be TRBD1 (6 bases). This CDR3 is built from 13 residues. V shed 5 bases and J shed 8 bases, with 13 bases lying between them. The germline V gene has CDR1 LNHDA and CDR2 SQIVND (reference sequence). CDR3 bases: TGTGCCAGTAGTCTAAGGGACAACGATGAGCAGTTCTTC. This encodes CASSLRDNDEQFF.

This clonotype was recorded at least ten times. The gene calls are TRBV12-3 or TRBV12-4 and TRBJ2-2; D not certain. The CDR3 contains 17 residues. Between the trimmed V and J ends, which lost 6 bases and 7 bases, there was a span of 24 bases. CDR3 bases: TGTGCCAGCAGCCCGCTCACAGTTTGGGCACAAAACGGGGAGCTGTTTTTT. This sequence encodes CASSPLTVWAQNGELFF.

This clonotype was seen ten or more times. The chain uses TRBV5-1 and TRBJ2-3; the match to TRBD1 covers 8 bases. This CDR3 contains 14 residues. CDR1 is SGHRS and CDR2 is YFSETQ in the germline V gene. With V trimmed by 4 bases and J by 5 bases, 6 bases remained unmatched. The CDR3 reads CASSTDRVKDTQYF. In nucleotides, the CDR3 is TGCGCCAGCAGCACGGACAGGGTGAAAGATACGCAGTATTTT.

The sample holds many counts of this clonotype. Compared with germline, one end of the junction differs, possibly owing to a read error. This chain uses TRBV20-1 with TRBJ2-4, with TRBD1 as a possible D gene (6 bases). Germline loops: CDR1 DFQATT, CDR2 SNEGSKA (reference sequence). CDR3 size: 15 residues. The CDR3 DNA follows: TGCAGTGCTAGAGATGAACGGACAGCCCAAAACATTCAGTACTTC. Translation: CSARDERTAQNIQYF.

The chain combines TRBV20-1 with TRBJ2-3; 14 nucleotides line up with TRBD2. CDR1 is DFQATT and CDR2 is SNEGSKA in the germline V gene (reference sequence). Unmatched junction bases numbered 11, after V lost 5 bases and J lost 1 base. The CDR3 length is 18 residues. The CDR3 region has the DNA TGCAGTGCTTCCAGGGGACTAGCGGGGGCGGGTGGCACAGATACGCAGTATTTT. Its translation: CSASRGLAGAGGTDTQYF.

This clonotype was recorded many times. The chain carries TRBV7-2 and TRBJ2-2; maybe TRBD1 (5 bases). Germline-derived CDR1 and CDR2 are SGHTA and FQGNSA. V lost 2 bases and J lost 3, with 13 bases in between. This CDR3 has 16 residues. Here the CDR3 DNA reads TGTGCCAGCAGCTTATGGGCAGGGTTCGACACCGGGGAGCTGTTTTTT. This sequence encodes CASSLWAGFDTGELFF.

This clonotype was detected ten times or more. The chain carries TRBV9 and TRBJ2-7, with D perhaps matching TRBD2 (6 bases). The CDR3 covers 15 residues. Trimming stripped 0 bases from V and 2 bases from J, with 12 bases between. Germline lookup yields CDR1 SGDLS and CDR2 YYNGEE. As DNA, the CDR3 is TGTGCCAGCAGCGTAGGTATCGCTAGCGCCTACGAGCAGTACTTC. Its protein is CASSVGIASAYEQYF.

As to this clonotype: A much larger clonotype is one base distant, so this may be a read error. This chain uses TRBV5-6 with TRBJ1-3; D is unresolved. The CDR3 is 16 residues long. Looked up from germline, CDR1 is SGHDT and CDR2 is YYEEEE. With 3 bases removed from V and 4 bases from J, the gap between germline ends came to 17 bases. CDR3 nucleotides: TGTGCCAGCAGCTGGCCTCAACAGAGTCCCGGAAACACCATATATTTT. Residues: CASSWPQQSPGNTIYF. Combining the CDR3 with reference TRBV5-6 and TRBJ1-3 gives the whole variable domain DAGVTQSPTHLIKTRGQQVTLRCSPKSGHDTVSWYQQALGQGPQFIFQYYEEEERQRGNFPDRFSGHQFPNYSSELNVNALLLGDSALYLCASSWPQQSPGNTIYFGEGSWLTVV.

This clonotype showed up many times. V usage is TRBV20-1 and J usage is TRBJ2-5; D uncertain. Trimming left V 3 bases short and J 4 bases short, with 6 bases between. The CDR3 consists of 11 residues. Germline-derived CDR1 and CDR2 are DFQATT and SNEGSKA (reference sequence). CDR3 nucleotide sequence: TGCAGTGCTAGGCAGAGAGAGACCCAGTACTTC. It is translated as CSARQRETQYF.

This clonotype was picked up many times. The chain has TRBV29-1 and TRBJ1-2; 8 bases map to TRBD1. This CDR3 is built from 16 residues. CDR1 is SQVTM and CDR2 is ANQGSEA in the germline V gene. The V gene end was trimmed by 3 bases and the J gene end by 1 base; junction bases not matched to a gene: 10. CDR3 region: CSVEDSDRELNYGYTF. The CDR3 region has the DNA TGCAGCGTTGAGGACTCGGACAGGGAGCTTAACTATGGCTACACCTTC.

This clonotype was seen at least ten times. The chain recombines TRBV11-2 with TRBJ2-7; TRBD1 matches 8 bases. This CDR3 region has 14 residues. The V and J ends lost 3 bases and 4 bases, in that order; junction bases with no gene match: 5. Germline values: CDR1 SGHAT, CDR2 FQNNGV. CDR3 bases: TGTGCCAGCAGCTTTACCAGGGGGCTATACGAGCAGTACTTC. Encoded protein: CASSFTRGLYEQYF. Filled out from reference TRBV11-2 and TRBJ2-7, the complete variable domain reads EAGVAQSPRYKIIEKRQSVAFWCNPISGHATLYWYQQILGQGPKLLIQFQNNGVVDDSQLPKDRFSAERLKGVDSTLKIQPAKLEDSAVYLCASSFTRGLYEQYFGPGTRLTVT.

The chain carries TRBV5-1 and TRBJ2-7; TRBD1 matches at 7 bases. CDR3 length: 15 amino acids. The V and J ends lost 0 bases and 5 bases, in that order; junction bases with no gene match: 8. Germline V gene lookup returns CDR1 SGHRS and CDR2 YFSETQ. CDR3 coding DNA: TGCGCCAGCAGCTTGGCCGGAAAGGGGGCCGACGAGCAGTACTTC. It specifies CASSLAGKGADEQYF.

V is TRBV5-1 and J is TRBJ1-5; 11 positions agree with TRBD1. The CDR3 is made up of 14 amino acids. J lost 8 bases, V lost 3 bases, and 4 bases had no gene match. The germline V gene encodes CDR1 SGHRS and CDR2 YFSETQ. In DNA form, the CDR3 reads TGCGCCAGCAGCTCCGGGACAGGGGGTGAGCCCCAGCATTTT. Translated: CASSSGTGGEPQHF.

This chain joins TRBV12-5 and TRBJ2-7; TRBD1 matches 8 bases. CDR3 length: 14 amino acids. Germline V gene lookup returns CDR1 LGHNT and CDR2 FRNRAP. The ends lost 6 bases at V and 3 bases at J; junction bases unmatched: 7. The CDR3 loop reads CASGPGQGNYEQYF. CDR3 DNA: TGTGCTAGTGGCCCCGGACAGGGTAACTACGAGCAGTACTTC.

V is TRBV4-1 and J is TRBJ2-1; D remains ambiguous. CDR3 length equals 18 residues. The V gene's germline CDR1 is MGHRA and CDR2 YSYEKL. The ends were cut back, 3 bases at V and 7 bases at J, with 25 bases in the middle. The DNA of the CDR3 is TGCGCCAGCAGCCATCGCCCCTCCGGGCAGGTGGTACGAAATGAGCAGTTCTTC. It translates to CASSHRPSGQVVRNEQFF.

This clonotype was observed many times. The chain has TRBV2 and TRBJ2-3; D call uncertain. CDR1 and CDR2 (germline): SNHLY, FYNNEI. The V end lost 8 bases, the J end lost 5 bases, and 8 bases lay between the germline ends. The CDR3 consists of 11 residues. CDR3 nucleotide sequence: TGTGCCAGCTCCAGGATAGATACGCAGTATTTT. It specifies CASSRIDTQYF.

This clonotype appeared many times. The chain employs TRBV7-3 and TRBJ1-1; tentatively, D is TRBD1 (5 bases). Germline V gene sequence: CDR1 SGHTA, CDR2 FQGTGA. This CDR3 spans 15 amino acids. The V end lost 5 bases, the J end lost 4 bases, and 17 bases lay between the germline ends. The chain's CDR3 is CASSPATVLGTEAFF. The DNA of the CDR3 is TGTGCCAGCAGCCCGGCGACAGTTCTTGGCACTGAAGCTTTCTTT.

This clonotype was recorded many times. The junction departs from the called germline gene at one end, perhaps through a read error. The V gene is TRBV10-3, the J gene TRBJ2-1, with 7 bases lining up with TRBD1. The CDR3 has 15 residues. Germline V gene lookup returns CDR1 ENHRY and CDR2 SYGVKD. The CDR3, as DNA: TGTGCCATCAGCCTCGACAGGGTTTCCTACAATGGGCAGTTCTTC. Translated, it gives CAISLDRVSYNGQFF.

In this sample, this clonotype turned up many times. Germline and junction disagree at one end, which may indicate a read error. The chain has TRBV4-1 and TRBJ1-1; D is uncertain. The length of the CDR3 is 14 residues. Germline V lookup: CDR1 MGHRA, CDR2 YSYEKL. For the CDR3, the DNA is TGTGCCAGCAGCCAAGTTACAGCGAACACTGAAGCTTTCTTT. Protein: CASSQVTANTEAFF.

This rearrangement joins TRBV5-1 to TRBJ1-5; 8 bases line up with TRBD1. V lost 0 bases and J lost 7; bases outside the gene matches: 6. The CDR3 is made up of 15 amino acids. The V gene's germline CDR1 is SGHRS and CDR2 YFSETQ. The CDR3 DNA sequence: TGCGCCAGCAGCTTGGACGTGACAGGGGAACAGCCCCAGCATTTT. As protein: CASSLDVTGEQPQHF.

In this sample, this clonotype turned up a few times. A clone one base away is much larger, so this may be a read error. This CDR3 fails to terminate in the conserved phenylalanine or tryptophan, so it likely reflects a read error. The rearrangement joins TRBV28 to TRBJ2-1; perhaps TRBD1 as D (5 bases). Per the germline V gene, CDR1 is MDHEN and CDR2 is SYDVKM. Trimming took 6 bases from V and 4 from J, leaving 13 bases between them. The CDR3 is 14 amino acids. In DNA, the CDR3 is TGTGCCAGCAGGTACCAGGGTAGTTACAATGAGCAGTTCCTC. Translation: CASRYQGSYNEQFL.

CDR3 coding DNA: TGTGCCAGCAGTTCTGGCGGGGGGGGCGGAGACACCGGGGAGCTGTTTTTT. It encodes CASSSGGGGGDTGELFF. The rearrangement links TRBV6-2 or TRBV6-3 to TRBJ2-2; 9 nucleotides agree with TRBD2. Looked up from germline, CDR1 is MNHEY and CDR2 is SVGEGT. After removal of 4 bases from V and 3 bases from J, the junction contained 9 bases not matched to a gene. This CDR3 is 17 amino acids long.